This TCR beta chain was observed in a study of cytomegalovirus exposure and HLA in healthy donors. Whole-study findings and limits: Testing in vitro showed a few CMV-associated chains specific for CMV antigens. An analysis done earlier found most TCR beta V segments productive about 87% or about 30% of the time.

Primers included in the PCR were 60 Vbeta and 13 Jbeta primers. Clones were sequenced by immunoSEQ multiplex PCR, and TCRdb holds only the in-frame ones, with some missing. The sample holds approximately 180,000 clones; approximately 82% are singletons and the top ten take about 2.2%. Remarks on this clone: Its antigen is unidentified.

The length of the CDR3 is 15 residues. V was clipped by 6 bases and J by 2 bases, with 16 bases between them. CDR1 MNHEY and CDR2 SVGAGI come from the germline V gene. What was sequenced was PBMCs. The clonotype was recovered from a woman aged 25 to 39 in good health and CMV-seronegative. V gene TRBV6-5 combines with J gene TRBJ2-5, with a tentative D call TRBD1 (6 bases). The CDR3 DNA reads TGTGCCAGCAGCGCAACCGGGACACCTCAAGAGACCCAGTACTTC. Protein sequence: CASSATGTPQETQYF.